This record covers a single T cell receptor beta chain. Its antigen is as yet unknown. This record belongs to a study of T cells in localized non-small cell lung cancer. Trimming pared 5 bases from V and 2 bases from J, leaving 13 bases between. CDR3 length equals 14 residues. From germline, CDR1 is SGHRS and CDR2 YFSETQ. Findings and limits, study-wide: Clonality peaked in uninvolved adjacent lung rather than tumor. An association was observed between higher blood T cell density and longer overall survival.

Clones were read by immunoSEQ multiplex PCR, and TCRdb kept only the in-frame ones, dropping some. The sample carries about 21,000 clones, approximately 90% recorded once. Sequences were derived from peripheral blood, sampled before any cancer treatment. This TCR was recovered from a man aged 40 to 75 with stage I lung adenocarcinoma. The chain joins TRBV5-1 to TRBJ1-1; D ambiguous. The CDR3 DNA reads TGCGCCAGCAGAGAACGCGAGGCTAACACTGAAGCTTTCTTT. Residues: CASREREANTEAFF. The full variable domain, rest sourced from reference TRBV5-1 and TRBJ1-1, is KAGVTQTPRYLIKTRGQQVTLSCSPISGHRSVSWYQQTPGQGLQFLFEYFSETQRNKGNFPGRFSGRQFSNSRSEMNVSTLELGDSALYLCASREREANTEAFFGQGTRLTVV.